A single sample gave rise to the 15 T cell receptor beta chains below, sequenced in a study of vaccination and CD4 T cells after COVID-19. Their antigens are not known. An Oncomine TCR Beta short-read assay was used to sequence the DNA from cultured CD4+ T cells. MiXCR, run by TCRdb on the PCR reads, gives a single entry per CDR3 protein. Among 8,500 to 9,000 distinct CDR3 sequences listed, roughly 50% were seen once. Treatment denoted: roughly 10-day PBMC culture with coronavirus spike peptide pools or control peptides (ViraFEST assay). Sample: CD4+ T cells from blood, cultured in vitro. The origin of the receptors is a human donor who had recovered from COVID-19.

This chain uses TRBV5-4 with TRBJ2-5; D is perhaps TRBD2 (7 bases). The CDR3 covers 15 residues. CDR1 and CDR2 (germline): SGHNT, YYREEE (reference sequence). V lost 4 bases and J 6 bases, leaving 19 bases between the germline ends. CDR3 loop: CASSPGASGGKTQYF. The DNA for the CDR3 is TGTGCCAGCAGCCCGGGGGCTAGCGGTGGGAAGACCCAGTACTTC.

This clonotype is medium-sized by share. The chain recombines TRBV24-1 with TRBJ2-6; no clear D gene. Germline CDR1 is KGHDR and CDR2 is SFDVKD. The CDR3 is made up of 17 amino acids. V dropped 3 bases and J dropped 2 bases, with 13 bases sitting between them. In DNA form, the CDR3 reads TGTGCCACCAGTGATCCCGTCAGTTCCCCTGGGGCCAACGTCCTGACTTTC. Translation: CATSDPVSSPGANVLTF.

This clonotype was seen once. The V call is TRBV6-1, the J call TRBJ1-1; D is undetermined. Trimming stripped 7 bases from V and 0 bases from J, with 21 bases between. The CDR3 runs to 17 residues. From germline, CDR1 is MNHNS and CDR2 SASEGT. For the CDR3, the DNA is TGTGCCAGCATGGGAGGGAGCCTAAAGGCCATGAACACTGAAGCTTTCTTT. This sequence encodes CASMGGSLKAMNTEAFF.

This clonotype has a handful of counts. The CDR3 DNA reads as TGTGCCAGCTCACTGGGGACTAGCGACAACACCGGGGAGCTGTTTTTT. Its protein is CASSLGTSDNTGELFF. J is TRBJ2-2 and V is TRBV18, with 10 nucleotides matching TRBD2. The CDR3 spans 16 residues. The V and J ends lost 4 bases and 2 bases, in that order; junction bases with no gene match: 4. The germline CDR1 and CDR2 sequences are KGHSH and LQKENI.

The CDR3 DNA sequence: TGTGCCAGCAGGGGGACAGGGGGCTCTAGAGAGACCCAGTACTTC. It yields the protein CASRGTGGSRETQYF. The chain combines TRBV6-1 with TRBJ2-5; 12 bases fit TRBD1. Losses at the gene ends were 6 bases for V and 4 bases for J; bases not matched to a gene: 6. This CDR3 region has 15 residues. CDR1 is MNHNS and CDR2 is SASEGT in the germline V gene.

The sample holds a few counts of this clonotype. This chain joins TRBV27 and TRBJ1-2, with D perhaps matching TRBD1 (5 bases). The germline V and J ends were trimmed by 1 base and 6 bases, with 21 bases remaining between them. Germline CDR1 and CDR2: MNHEY and SMNVEV (reference sequence). The length of the CDR3 is 17 residues. The CDR3 DNA reads as TGTGCCAGCAGTTTATTTGGTAGGGACTTAGACGGGGATGGCTACACCTTC. Encoded protein: CASSLFGRDLDGDGYTF.

The gene calls are TRBV20-1 and TRBJ1-1; D is perhaps TRBD1 (5 bases). CDR3 length: 13 amino acids. The V end lost 0 bases, the J end lost 6 bases, and 11 bases lay between the germline ends. Germline assignment: CDR1 DFQATT and CDR2 SNEGSKA (reference sequence). CDR3 nucleotides: TGCAGTGCTAGAGATAAGGGGCCCCCTGAAGCTTTCTTT. Translated, it gives CSARDKGPPEAFF.

This chain connects TRBV6-5 to TRBJ1-1; D is undetermined. This CDR3 comprises 13 residues. Germline V gene sequence: CDR1 MNHEY, CDR2 SVGAGI. V dropped 2 bases and J dropped 8 bases, with 12 bases sitting between them. The CDR3 loop is CASSYTDLTEAFF. CDR3 DNA sequence: TGTGCCAGCAGTTACACAGATCTGACCGAAGCTTTCTTT.

This clonotype appeared a few times. V usage is TRBV20-1 and J usage is TRBJ1-1, with D possibly matching TRBD1 (5 bases). V shed 2 bases and J shed 7 bases, with 11 bases lying between them. The germline CDR1 and CDR2 sequences are DFQATT and SNEGSKA (reference sequence). CDR3 size: 12 residues. CDR3 sequence (DNA): TGCAGTGCTAGATATAGGGGCCTTGAAGCTTTCTTT. This translates into CSARYRGLEAFF.

The rearrangement uses TRBV28 and TRBJ1-1; D uncertain. Germline V gives CDR1 MDHEN, CDR2 SYDVKM. This CDR3 contains 12 residues. V was cut by 7 bases and J by 3 bases, with 9 bases left in between. In DNA form, the CDR3 reads TGTGCCAGCACCCTGGGGTACACTGAAGCTTTCTTT. Its translation is CASTLGYTEAFF.

This clonotype was seen more than once but under ten times. The chain carries TRBV7-3 and TRBJ2-2; TRBD1 is a possible D gene (5 bases). CDR3 length: 14 amino acids. The V gene lost 5 bases and the J gene lost 6 bases, with 13 bases spanning the gap. Germline V gene lookup returns CDR1 SGHTA and CDR2 FQGTGA. CDR3 protein: CASSENRGAGELFF. CDR3 in DNA: TGTGCCAGCAGCGAGAATAGGGGTGCCGGGGAGCTGTTTTTT.

The chain combines TRBV4-1 with TRBJ2-1; D remains ambiguous. Germline-derived CDR1 and CDR2 are MGHRA and YSYEKL. The CDR3 is 16 amino acids. Trimming removed 4 bases from V and 1 base from J, with 14 bases in between. The CDR3 protein is CASSPYETTSYNEQFF. The CDR3 nucleotides read TGCGCCAGCAGCCCCTACGAGACGACTTCCTACAATGAGCAGTTCTTC.

This clonotype was seen only a few times. V usage is TRBV7-2 and J usage is TRBJ2-3, with D perhaps matching TRBD2 (5 bases). CDR3 size: 14 residues. V dropped 0 bases and J dropped 4 bases, with 8 bases sitting between them. Per the germline V gene, CDR1 is SGHTA and CDR2 is FQGNSA. CDR3 DNA sequence: TGTGCCAGCAGCTTAGCTCCGGGGTCAGATACGCAGTATTTT. Protein product: CASSLAPGSDTQYF.

This clonotype appeared a single time. Here the CDR3 DNA reads TGTGCCTCTACCGGACAGGGGAGAGATGAGCAGTTCTTC. Amino acid sequence: CASTGQGRDEQFF. The chain joins TRBV24-1 to TRBJ2-1; 9 bases are a match to TRBD1. V lost 12 bases to trimming and J lost 8 bases; unmatched junction nucleotides: 10. The CDR3 has 13 amino acids. Germline CDR1 KGHDR, CDR2 SFDVKD.

The chain recombines TRBV2 with TRBJ1-2; 7 bases map to TRBD1. Per germline, CDR1 SNHLY and CDR2 FYNNEI. This CDR3 is built from 14 residues. J lost 5 bases, V lost 5 bases, and 8 bases had no gene match. Here the CDR3 reads CASSRQGGPYGYTF. The CDR3 nucleotides are TGTGCCAGCAGTCGACAGGGAGGGCCTTATGGCTACACCTTC. The variable domain in full, completed from reference TRBV2 and TRBJ1-2, reads EPEVTQTPSHQVTQMGQEVILRCVPISNHLYFYWYRQILGQKVEFLVSFYNNEISEKSEIFDDQFSVERPDGSNFTLKIRSTKLEDSAMYFCASSRQGGPYGYTFGSGTRLTVV.